Given below is one T cell receptor beta chain in context. Study processing details: Nucleated cell number was recorded as an estimate derived from reference gene primer amplification. Only in-frame clones appear in the TCRdb table, and some are missing; sequencing was by immunoSEQ multiplex PCR. Clone size and V and J calls were adopted from that table, with D and trimming inferred from the DNA. Altogether 30,000 to 40,000 clones are present, roughly 80% being singletons, with the ten largest covering approximately 3.6%. This entry comes from a study of blood T cell repertoires in COVID-19. About the study: Acute and convalescent COVID-19 samples came from the United States, Italy and Spain. Sources were T cells, B-cell-depleted T cells, or PBMCs; the material itself was cDNA or gDNA.

CDR3 length: 17 residues. The ends lost 2 bases at V and 0 bases at J; junction bases unmatched: 5. The germline V gene encodes CDR1 MNHNS and CDR2 SASEGT. This receptor was identified in a man between 50 and 59 years old with acute or convalescent COVID-19. Sample: peripheral blood. V is TRBV6-1 and J is TRBJ2-3; TRBD2 matches at 10 bases. The CDR3 here is CASSELAGGTSTDTQYF. The CDR3 nucleotides read TGTGCCAGCAGTGAATTAGCGGGGGGAACTAGCACAGATACGCAGTATTTT.